These T cell receptor beta chains were read from a single sample in a study of T cell changes during pregnancy in multiple sclerosis. Some clones are missing from TCRdb's copy, which holds only in-frame ones; the method was immunoSEQ multiplex PCR. The data show more than 65,000 clones, 75% to 95% seen once. The sample in question was peripheral blood, obtained in the first trimester of pregnancy. Every receptor here comes from a female donor with multiple sclerosis, enrolled in a pregnancy study. CDR3s include the opening cysteine and the closing phenylalanine or tryptophan. The order of the fields is CDR3 length, clone size, V gene, D gene, J gene, CDR3 protein, CDR3 DNA. The D gene is left open where the match is weak. The size field is filled for only some rows; it gives once, few, many or a size class.

CDR3 length: 18; clone size: NA; V gene: TRBV28; D gene: NA; J gene: TRBJ1-2; CDR3 protein: CASSAPGQRLQRDYGYTF; CDR3 DNA: TGTGCCAGCAGTGCACCGGGACAAAGGTTGCAAAGGGACTATGGCTACACCTTC
CDR3 length: 14; clone size: NA; V gene: TRBV30; D gene: TRBD2; J gene: TRBJ2-1; CDR3 protein: CAWKRNGGAHEQFF; CDR3 DNA: TGTGCCTGGAAGAGGAACGGGGGGGCACATGAGCAGTTCTTC
CDR3 length: 16; clone size: once; V gene: TRBV7-2; D gene: NA; J gene: TRBJ2-3; CDR3 protein: CASSLGAITLTDTQYF; CDR3 DNA: TGTGCCAGCAGCTTAGGGGCCATAACCCTCACAGATACGCAGTATTTT
CDR3 length: 13; clone size: NA; V gene: TRBV2; D gene: NA; J gene: TRBJ1-4; CDR3 protein: CASSDRGGEKLFF; CDR3 DNA: TGTGCCAGCAGTGATCGGGGAGGTGAAAAACTGTTTTTT
CDR3 length: 13; clone size: once; V gene: TRBV6-1; D gene: NA; J gene: TRBJ1-5; CDR3 protein: CASKGGGNQPQHF; CDR3 DNA: TGTGCCAGCAAGGGGGGGGGCAATCAGCCCCAGCATTTT
CDR3 length: 15; clone size: NA; V gene: TRBV11-2; D gene: TRBD2; J gene: TRBJ2-7; CDR3 protein: CASSSGLAGPYEQYF; CDR3 DNA: TGTGCCAGCAGCTCCGGACTAGCGGGACCCTACGAGCAGTACTTC
CDR3 length: 14; clone size: NA; V gene: TRBV2; D gene: NA; J gene: TRBJ1-5; CDR3 protein: CASSEARGNQPQHF; CDR3 DNA: TGTGCCAGCAGTGAAGCAAGGGGTAATCAGCCCCAGCATTTT
CDR3 length: 14; clone size: once; V gene: TRBV10-3; D gene: TRBD1; J gene: TRBJ1-4; CDR3 protein: CAIRGDRGFEKLFF; CDR3 DNA: TGTGCCATCAGGGGGGACAGGGGGTTTGAAAAACTGTTTTTT
CDR3 length: 14; clone size: NA; V gene: TRBV5-1; D gene: NA; J gene: TRBJ2-3; CDR3 protein: CASSLGAGRDTQYF; CDR3 DNA: TGCGCCAGCAGCTTGGGAGCAGGGCGAGATACGCAGTATTTT
CDR3 length: 14; clone size: NA; V gene: TRBV27; D gene: TRBD1; J gene: TRBJ2-7; CDR3 protein: CASSRDRLAYEQYF; CDR3 DNA: TGTGCCAGCAGCCGGGACAGACTCGCCTACGAGCAGTACTTC
CDR3 length: 16; clone size: NA; V gene: TRBV19; D gene: TRBD1; J gene: TRBJ1-2; CDR3 protein: CASSMYGQGSNYGYTF; CDR3 DNA: TGTGCCAGTAGTATGTATGGACAGGGGTCTAACTATGGCTACACCTTC
CDR3 length: 14; clone size: NA; V gene: TRBV2; D gene: TRBD1; J gene: TRBJ2-7; CDR3 protein: CASVLTSQGGEQYF; CDR3 DNA: TGTGCCAGCGTCCTTACCTCACAGGGGGGCGAGCAGTACTTC
CDR3 length: 16; clone size: NA; V gene: TRBV5-1; D gene: NA; J gene: TRBJ2-3; CDR3 protein: CASSSSGEMSTDTQYF; CDR3 DNA: TGCGCCAGCAGCTCATCTGGGGAGATGAGCACAGATACGCAGTATTTT
CDR3 length: 17; clone size: NA; V gene: TRBV4-1; D gene: NA; J gene: TRBJ2-5; CDR3 protein: CASSQEKIGALLSTQYF; CDR3 DNA: TGCGCCAGCAGCCAAGAAAAAATAGGGGCGCTACTATCGACCCAGTACTTC
CDR3 length: 13; clone size: NA; V gene: TRBV7-3; D gene: NA; J gene: TRBJ2-1; CDR3 protein: CASRQDGDNEQFF; CDR3 DNA: TGTGCCAGCAGACAAGACGGGGACAATGAGCAGTTCTTC
CDR3 length: 13; clone size: NA; V gene: TRBV18; D gene: NA; J gene: TRBJ1-2; CDR3 protein: CASSPATNYGYTF; CDR3 DNA: TGTGCCAGCTCACCAGCGACTAACTATGGCTACACCTTC
CDR3 length: 14; clone size: NA; V gene: TRBV5-1; D gene: TRBD1; J gene: TRBJ2-5; CDR3 protein: CASMGQGLEETQYF; CDR3 DNA: TGCGCCAGCATGGGACAGGGCCTAGAAGAGACCCAGTACTTC
CDR3 length: 18; clone size: NA; V gene: TRBV18; D gene: TRBD1; J gene: TRBJ1-3; CDR3 protein: CASSRSRDRGNSGNTIYF; CDR3 DNA: TGTGCCAGCTCACGTTCGCGGGACAGGGGAAACTCTGGAAACACCATATATTTT
CDR3 length: 14; clone size: NA; V gene: TRBV5-1; D gene: NA; J gene: TRBJ2-7; CDR3 protein: CASSVTGGVYEQYF; CDR3 DNA: TGCGCCAGCAGCGTCACAGGGGGGGTCTACGAGCAGTACTTC
CDR3 length: 15; clone size: once; V gene: TRBV6-1; D gene: NA; J gene: TRBJ1-1; CDR3 protein: CASSARVREIAEAFF; CDR3 DNA: TGTGCCAGCAGTGCTCGCGTCAGGGAAATAGCTGAAGCTTTCTTT
CDR3 length: 14; clone size: NA; V gene: TRBV19; D gene: NA; J gene: TRBJ2-5; CDR3 protein: CASSRSWVGETQYF; CDR3 DNA: TGTGCCAGTAGTAGATCATGGGTCGGGGAGACCCAGTACTTC
CDR3 length: 13; clone size: NA; V gene: TRBV30; D gene: NA; J gene: TRBJ1-5; CDR3 protein: CAWSVGGDQPQHF; CDR3 DNA: TGTGCCTGGAGTGTAGGGGGAGATCAGCCCCAGCATTTT
CDR3 length: 15; clone size: NA; V gene: TRBV7-9; D gene: TRBD1; J gene: TRBJ1-4; CDR3 protein: CASSERGQGNEKLFF; CDR3 DNA: TGTGCCAGCAGCGAGAGGGGACAGGGTAATGAAAAACTGTTTTTT
CDR3 length: 16; clone size: NA; V gene: TRBV7-2; D gene: NA; J gene: TRBJ2-3; CDR3 protein: CASSLVGDSSTDTQYF; CDR3 DNA: TGTGCCAGCAGCTTAGTAGGCGACAGTAGCACAGATACGCAGTATTTT
CDR3 length: 17; clone size: NA; V gene: TRBV9; D gene: TRBD2; J gene: TRBJ2-5; CDR3 protein: CASSVARGLDFQETQYF; CDR3 DNA: TGTGCCAGCAGCGTAGCGAGGGGACTAGACTTCCAAGAGACCCAGTACTTC
CDR3 length: 16; clone size: NA; V gene: TRBV10-2; D gene: NA; J gene: TRBJ1-5; CDR3 protein: CASSESGTLGNQPQHF; CDR3 DNA: TGCGCCAGCAGTGAGTCAGGGACTTTGGGCAATCAGCCCCAGCATTTT
CDR3 length: 15; clone size: NA; V gene: TRBV28; D gene: TRBD1; J gene: TRBJ2-7; CDR3 protein: CASSPKGGLVHEQYF; CDR3 DNA: TGTGCCAGCAGTCCAAAAGGGGGCTTGGTCCACGAGCAGTACTTC
CDR3 length: 15; clone size: NA; V gene: TRBV5-4; D gene: NA; J gene: TRBJ1-1; CDR3 protein: CASSRIEVMNTEAFF; CDR3 DNA: TGTGCCAGCAGCCGGATCGAGGTGATGAACACTGAAGCTTTCTTT
CDR3 length: 13; clone size: NA; V gene: TRBV7-3; D gene: NA; J gene: TRBJ1-1; CDR3 protein: CASSFGANTEAFF; CDR3 DNA: TGTGCCAGCAGCTTTGGGGCGAACACTGAAGCTTTCTTT
CDR3 length: 16; clone size: NA; V gene: TRBV5-6; D gene: TRBD2; J gene: TRBJ2-5; CDR3 protein: CASSLGLAGGGETQYF; CDR3 DNA: TGTGCCAGCAGCTTGGGGCTAGCGGGAGGTGGTGAGACCCAGTACTTC
CDR3 length: 18; clone size: NA; V gene: TRBV7-3; D gene: NA; J gene: TRBJ1-5; CDR3 protein: CASSPGRTGHLSNQPQHF; CDR3 DNA: TGTGCCAGCAGCCCCGGCCGAACAGGGCATCTCTCCAATCAGCCCCAGCATTTT
CDR3 length: 14; clone size: NA; V gene: TRBV7-6; D gene: NA; J gene: TRBJ2-5; CDR3 protein: CASTSGRGEETQYF; CDR3 DNA: TGTGCCAGCACCTCTGGGAGGGGGGAAGAGACCCAGTACTTC
CDR3 length: 12; clone size: NA; V gene: TRBV5-4; D gene: NA; J gene: TRBJ2-2; CDR3 protein: CASSLLTGELFF; CDR3 DNA: TGTGCCAGCAGCTTGCTCACCGGGGAGCTGTTTTTT
CDR3 length: 14; clone size: NA; V gene: TRBV5-1; D gene: NA; J gene: TRBJ1-1; CDR3 protein: CASSTIGRNTEAFF; CDR3 DNA: TGCGCCAGCAGCACGATCGGGAGGAACACTGAAGCTTTCTTT
CDR3 length: 15; clone size: NA; V gene: TRBV27; D gene: NA; J gene: TRBJ1-2; CDR3 protein: CASSFGPGNRAGYTF; CDR3 DNA: TGTGCCAGCAGTTTTGGGCCCGGGAACAGGGCTGGCTACACCTTC
CDR3 length: 13; clone size: few; V gene: TRBV5-4; D gene: NA; J gene: TRBJ1-2; CDR3 protein: CASSLAANYGYTF; CDR3 DNA: TGTGCCAGCAGCTTGGCTGCTAACTATGGCTACACCTTC
CDR3 length: 19; clone size: few; V gene: TRBV19; D gene: NA; J gene: TRBJ1-5; CDR3 protein: CASSIDQETFKGGNQPQHF; CDR3 DNA: TGTGCCAGTAGTATTGACCAGGAAACCTTTAAAGGGGGCAATCAGCCCCAGCATTTT
CDR3 length: 15; clone size: once; V gene: TRBV7-2; D gene: TRBD1; J gene: TRBJ1-1; CDR3 protein: CASRSGQGGNTEAFF; CDR3 DNA: TGTGCCAGCAGATCGGGACAGGGGGGGAACACTGAAGCTTTCTTT
CDR3 length: 17; clone size: NA; V gene: TRBV5-4; D gene: NA; J gene: TRBJ2-1; CDR3 protein: CASSARGERRSYNEQFF; CDR3 DNA: TGTGCCAGCAGCGCGCGGGGTGAGCGGAGATCCTACAATGAGCAGTTCTTC
CDR3 length: 13; clone size: NA; V gene: TRBV30; D gene: NA; J gene: TRBJ2-2; CDR3 protein: CAWRAANTGELFF; CDR3 DNA: TGTGCCTGGAGAGCTGCGAACACCGGGGAGCTGTTTTTT
CDR3 length: 17; clone size: NA; V gene: TRBV5-4; D gene: TRBD2; J gene: TRBJ2-7; CDR3 protein: CASSLEPLAGISYEQYF; CDR3 DNA: TGTGCCAGCAGCTTGGAACCACTAGCGGGAATAAGCTACGAGCAGTACTTC
CDR3 length: 17; clone size: NA; V gene: TRBV7-8; D gene: TRBD1; J gene: TRBJ2-5; CDR3 protein: CASSLTGGRGDRETQYF; CDR3 DNA: TGTGCCAGCAGCCTCACAGGGGGCAGAGGGGATCGAGAGACCCAGTACTTC
CDR3 length: 15; clone size: NA; V gene: TRBV27; D gene: TRBD1; J gene: TRBJ1-5; CDR3 protein: CASSPKQGWNQPQHF; CDR3 DNA: TGTGCCAGCAGTCCCAAACAGGGGTGGAATCAGCCCCAGCATTTT
CDR3 length: 15; clone size: NA; V gene: TRBV11-2; D gene: NA; J gene: TRBJ2-7; CDR3 protein: CASRALARSSYEQYF; CDR3 DNA: TGTGCCAGCAGAGCGCTAGCGAGGAGCTCCTACGAGCAGTACTTC
CDR3 length: 15; clone size: few; V gene: TRBV15; D gene: NA; J gene: TRBJ1-3; CDR3 protein: CATSQRQLSGNTIYF; CDR3 DNA: TGTGCCACCAGCCAGAGACAGCTCTCTGGAAACACCATATATTTT
CDR3 length: 13; clone size: NA; V gene: TRBV30; D gene: NA; J gene: TRBJ1-4; CDR3 protein: CAWRYTTNEKLFF; CDR3 DNA: TGTGCCTGGAGGTATACAACTAATGAAAAACTGTTTTTT
CDR3 length: 16; clone size: NA; V gene: TRBV9; D gene: TRBD1; J gene: TRBJ1-4; CDR3 protein: CASSVGTGSPNEKLFF; CDR3 DNA: TGTGCCAGCAGCGTAGGGACAGGGTCCCCTAATGAAAAACTGTTTTTT
CDR3 length: 15; clone size: NA; V gene: TRBV30; D gene: TRBD1; J gene: TRBJ1-2; CDR3 protein: CAWRGTGGFSSGYTF; CDR3 DNA: TGTGCCTGGAGGGGGACAGGGGGCTTTTCAAGTGGCTACACCTTC
CDR3 length: 14; clone size: NA; V gene: TRBV10-3; D gene: NA; J gene: TRBJ2-3; CDR3 protein: CAISEWSSADTQYF; CDR3 DNA: TGTGCCATCAGTGAGTGGTCTAGCGCAGATACGCAGTATTTT
CDR3 length: 17; clone size: NA; V gene: TRBV18; D gene: TRBD1; J gene: TRBJ1-5; CDR3 protein: CASSPAGQGATGQPQHF; CDR3 DNA: TGTGCCAGCTCACCGGCCGGACAGGGGGCTACGGGTCAGCCCCAGCATTTT
CDR3 length: 19; clone size: once; V gene: TRBV30; D gene: TRBD1; J gene: TRBJ1-5; CDR3 protein: CAWTLKGTAYSRSNQPQHF; CDR3 DNA: TGTGCCTGGACCCTGAAGGGGACAGCTTATTCCAGGAGCAATCAGCCCCAGCATTTT
CDR3 length: 15; clone size: NA; V gene: TRBV18; D gene: NA; J gene: TRBJ1-1; CDR3 protein: CASSPRQSMNTEAFF; CDR3 DNA: TGTGCCAGCTCACCGCGGCAGTCAATGAACACTGAAGCTTTCTTT
CDR3 length: 14; clone size: NA; V gene: TRBV5-1; D gene: TRBD1; J gene: TRBJ2-3; CDR3 protein: CASSQSTGVNTQYF; CDR3 DNA: TGCGCCAGCAGCCAATCCACAGGGGTGAATACGCAGTATTTT
CDR3 length: 12; clone size: NA; V gene: TRBV2; D gene: NA; J gene: TRBJ1-1; CDR3 protein: CASRVDSGEAFF; CDR3 DNA: TGTGCCAGCAGAGTCGACAGTGGTGAAGCTTTCTTT
CDR3 length: 14; clone size: NA; V gene: TRBV6-6; D gene: TRBD2; J gene: TRBJ2-2; CDR3 protein: CASSSGLNAGELFF; CDR3 DNA: TGTGCCAGCTCTAGCGGATTGAACGCCGGGGAGCTGTTTTTT